These 29 T cell receptor beta chains share one sample of origin, sequenced in a study of cytomegalovirus exposure and HLA in healthy donors. Both 60 Vbeta primers and 13 Jbeta primers went into the PCR. Data came from immunoSEQ multiplex PCR; TCRdb stores just in-frame clones and leaves some out. In the table there are 200,000 or so clones, about 80% of which are singletons. Sequenced input: PBMCs. The source is a man aged 18 to 30 in good health and CMV-seronegative.

This chain connects TRBV7-2 to TRBJ2-3; D not resolved. V dropped 8 bases and J dropped 6 bases, with 9 bases sitting between them. Per germline, CDR1 SGHTA and CDR2 FQGNSA. CDR3 length equals 11 residues. The DNA of the CDR3 is TGTGCCAGCTCTATCGGGGATACGCAGTATTTT. Translated: CASSIGDTQYF.

V gene TRBV11-1 combines with J gene TRBJ2-7; perhaps TRBD2 as D (6 bases). The CDR3 totals 16 residues. V lost 2 bases to trimming and J lost 3 bases, with 17 bases between them. Germline assignment: CDR1 SGHAT and CDR2 FQDESV (reference sequence). The CDR3 DNA reads TGTGCCAGCAGCTTATACTCTGCGGGAATGGGCTACGAGCAGTACTTC. This sequence encodes CASSLYSAGMGYEQYF.

The chain has TRBV19 and TRBJ1-5, with a tentative D call TRBD1 (6 bases). The CDR3 runs 15 residues. Germline CDR1 LNHDA, CDR2 SQIVND (reference sequence). V shed 5 bases and J shed 3 bases, with 14 bases lying between them. The CDR3 loop reads CASSFWNRDNQPQHF. The DNA of the CDR3 is TGTGCCAGTAGTTTTTGGAACAGGGACAATCAGCCCCAGCATTTT.

This chain joins TRBV6-5 and TRBJ1-1; no definite D call. Trimming removed 7 bases at V and 11 bases at J, with 20 bases between. The germline CDR1 and CDR2 sequences are MNHEY and SVGAGI. There are 13 residues in the CDR3. The CDR3 is CASISSFRYEAFF. The CDR3 DNA follows: TGTGCCAGCATTTCCAGTTTCAGGTATGAGGCTTTCTTT.

The J gene is TRBJ2-5, the V gene TRBV7-6; tentatively, D is TRBD2 (5 bases). The CDR3 extends over 13 amino acids. V was clipped by 4 bases and J by 4 bases, with 10 bases between them. In germline, CDR1 is SGHVS, CDR2 FNYEAQ. CDR3 sequence reads: CASSSLVSETQYF. The DNA of the CDR3 is TGTGCCAGCAGCTCACTAGTATCAGAGACCCAGTACTTC.

The chain is built from TRBV2 and TRBJ2-1, with a weak D call TRBD2 (6 bases). Trimming pared 0 bases from V and 8 bases from J, leaving 17 bases between. CDR1 is SNHLY and CDR2 is FYNNEI in the germline V gene. The CDR3 extends over 16 amino acids. This chain's CDR3 is CASSEARRGPGDEQFF. The CDR3 coding sequence is TGTGCCAGCAGTGAAGCTAGGCGGGGTCCGGGGGATGAGCAGTTCTTC.

The rearrangement joins TRBV7-9 to TRBJ2-1; 9 positions match TRBD2. CDR1 SEHNR and CDR2 FQNEAQ come from the germline V gene (reference sequence). The CDR3 length is 16 residues. Trimming cost V 0 bases and J 4 bases; bases outside gene matches: 4. This CDR3 is CASSLAASGAYNEQFF. Written as DNA, the CDR3 is TGTGCCAGCAGCTTAGCAGCTAGCGGGGCATACAATGAGCAGTTCTTC.

This clone was detected only once. J is TRBJ2-2 and V is TRBV28; no clear D. The germline V gene has CDR1 MDHEN and CDR2 SYDVKM. This CDR3 spans 13 amino acids. Trimming pared 7 bases from V and 3 bases from J, leaving 9 bases between. In DNA, the CDR3 is TGTGCCAGCATGCGCGCCGACACCGGGGAGCTGTTTTTT. Translation gives CASMRADTGELFF.

The gene calls are TRBV4-2 and TRBJ2-3; TRBD1 matches at 8 bases. After removal of 0 bases from V and 4 bases from J, the junction contained 6 bases not matched to a gene. Germline V gene data show CDR1 as LGHNA and CDR2 as YNFKEQ. The CDR3 sequence is 16 residues long. CDR3 in amino acids: CASSQDLLQGADTQYF. CDR3 DNA: TGTGCCAGCAGCCAAGATCTGCTACAGGGGGCAGATACGCAGTATTTT.

This chain connects TRBV30 to TRBJ1-3; D is possibly TRBD1 (6 bases). With 3 bases removed from V and 0 bases from J, the gap between germline ends came to 18 bases. The CDR3 spans 17 residues. From germline, CDR1 is GTSNPN and CDR2 SVGIG (reference sequence). This CDR3 reads CAWRGRAGVASGNTIYF. The DNA of the CDR3 is TGTGCCTGGAGAGGTAGGGCAGGGGTCGCCTCTGGAAACACCATATATTTT.

The genes are TRBV19 and TRBJ1-5; the D gene is possibly TRBD1 (6 bases). The V and J ends lost 5 bases and 6 bases respectively, with 14 bases between them. From germline, CDR1 is LNHDA and CDR2 SQIVND (reference sequence). The CDR3 length is 14 residues. The CDR3 region is CASSLTRGSQPQHF. In DNA, the CDR3 is TGTGCCAGTAGTCTCACGAGGGGGAGTCAGCCCCAGCATTTT.

The rearrangement uses TRBV7-9 and TRBJ2-1; 8 bases agree with TRBD1. This CDR3 contains 16 residues. Germline V gene lookup returns CDR1 SEHNR and CDR2 FQNEAQ (reference sequence). V was clipped by 5 bases and J by 9 bases; unmatched bases: 15. CDR3 sequence: CASSHSGQGAQVEQFF. CDR3 nucleotides: TGTGCCAGCAGCCACTCCGGGCAGGGGGCTCAGGTTGAGCAGTTCTTC.

The J gene is TRBJ1-1, the V gene TRBV19; unclear D gene. Per the germline V gene, CDR1 is LNHDA and CDR2 is SQIVND (reference sequence). The CDR3 has 11 amino acids. With 5 bases removed from V and 10 bases from J, the gap between germline ends came to 11 bases. DNA for the CDR3: TGTGCCAGTAGTGAAGCGTTGTTAGCTTTCTTT. This sequence encodes CASSEALLAFF.

This chain uses TRBV5-4 with TRBJ1-1; TRBD1 agrees at 7 bases. Losses at the gene ends were 4 bases for V and 0 bases for J; bases not matched to a gene: 9. The CDR3 consists of 16 residues. Germline CDR1 and CDR2: SGHNT and YYREEE (reference sequence). In DNA, the CDR3 is TGTGCCAGCAGCCCGACAGGGACAAGCATGAACACTGAAGCTTTCTTT. The encoded protein is CASSPTGTSMNTEAFF.

This chain uses TRBV5-1 with TRBJ1-2; 7 positions match TRBD1. V was clipped by 4 bases and J by 7 bases; unmatched bases: 10. The CDR3 is made up of 14 amino acids. Germline lookup yields CDR1 SGHRS and CDR2 YFSETQ. The CDR3 loop is CASSPIQGSRGYTF. In DNA form, the CDR3 reads TGCGCCAGCAGCCCTATACAGGGGTCGCGTGGCTACACCTTC.

V and J are TRBV15 and TRBJ2-5, with D hard to call. Germline V gene lookup returns CDR1 LNHNV and CDR2 YYDKDF (reference sequence). The CDR3 runs 12 residues. The germline V and J ends were trimmed by 1 base and 5 bases, with 5 bases remaining between them. The CDR3 DNA is TGTGCCACCAGCAGAGTCGGGGAGACCCAGTACTTC. It codes for CATSRVGETQYF.

V gene TRBV7-9 combines with J gene TRBJ2-2, with D uncertain. Trimming took off 5 bases at V and 3 bases at J, with 13 bases between the two ends. CDR3 length: 15 residues. CDR1 and CDR2 (germline): SEHNR, FQNEAQ (reference sequence). This CDR3 is CASSRNEIDTGELFF. As DNA, the CDR3 is TGTGCCAGCAGCCGAAACGAGATAGACACCGGGGAGCTGTTTTTT.

The chain carries TRBV7-3 and TRBJ2-7; the match to TRBD1 covers 10 bases. The junction had 6 bases not matched to a gene; V was cut back by 4 bases and J by 3 bases. Germline CDR1 reads SGHTA; CDR2 reads FQGTGA. This CDR3 contains 15 residues. CDR3 DNA: TGTGCCAGCAGCTCCACCGGGACAGGGGACTACGAGCAGTACTTC. Residues: CASSSTGTGDYEQYF.

The CDR3 DNA sequence: TGTGCCAGCAGTTCCGGACTAGCGGGAGGTCGCAATGAGCAGTTCTTC. It codes for CASSSGLAGGRNEQFF. The V gene is TRBV28, the J gene TRBJ2-1, with 14 bases aligning to TRBD2. The CDR3 runs 16 residues. V lost 4 bases, J lost 6 bases, and 5 bases stayed unmatched. Germline V CDR1 and CDR2: MDHEN, SYDVKM. Filled out from reference TRBV28 and TRBJ2-1, the complete variable domain reads DVKVTQSSRYLVKRTGEKVFLECVQDMDHENMFWYRQDPGLGLRLIYFSYDVKMKEKGDIPEGYSVSREKKERFSLILESASTNQTSMYLCASSSGLAGGRNEQFFGPGTRLTVL.

The chain employs TRBV30 and TRBJ2-5; 9 bases are shared with TRBD2. Germline V gene data show CDR1 as GTSNPN and CDR2 as SVGIG (reference sequence). Trimming at V came to 1 base and at J to 5 bases, leaving 5 bases not matched to a gene. The CDR3 is made up of 14 amino acids. CDR3 amino acids: CAWSGSGGWETQYF. Written as DNA, the CDR3 is TGTGCCTGGAGTGGTAGCGGGGGTTGGGAGACCCAGTACTTC.

This chain connects TRBV14 to TRBJ2-3, with 10 bases fitting TRBD2. CDR1 SGHDN and CDR2 FVKESK come from the germline V gene. The CDR3 is 14 amino acids. Trimming at V came to 5 bases and at J to 6 bases, leaving 5 bases not matched to a gene. The CDR3 is CASSLTLAGDTQYF. CDR3 DNA sequence: TGTGCCAGCAGCTTGACACTAGCGGGGGATACGCAGTATTTT.

The rearrangement joins TRBV2 to TRBJ2-7, with 8 bases identical to TRBD1. J lost 4 bases, V lost 2 bases, and 4 bases had no gene match. CDR3 size: 14 residues. Germline V gene lookup returns CDR1 SNHLY and CDR2 FYNNEI. CDR3 sequence (DNA): TGTGCCAGCAGTGAAAACAGGGGGTTTTACGAGCAGTACTTC. It encodes CASSENRGFYEQYF.

V is TRBV30 and J is TRBJ1-5, with TRBD1 identical over 8 bases. The CDR3 length is 15 residues. CDR1 and CDR2 from the germline V gene are GTSNPN and SVGIG (reference sequence). V gave up 5 bases and J gave up 6 bases; unmatched junction bases: 12. This CDR3 reads CAWAGQAKTAQPQHF. DNA of the CDR3: TGTGCCTGGGCGGGACAGGCAAAGACCGCTCAGCCCCAGCATTTT.

This chain links TRBV27 with TRBJ2-7, with 9 bases fitting TRBD1. The junction had 11 bases not matched to a gene; V was cut back by 6 bases and J by 5 bases. CDR3 size: 15 residues. CDR1 and CDR2 (germline): MNHEY, SMNVEV (reference sequence). The CDR3 sequence is CASRRAGTGYHEQYF. CDR3 DNA: TGTGCCAGCAGAAGAGCCGGGACAGGGTACCACGAGCAGTACTTC.

This clone was counted once. For the CDR3, the DNA is TGTGCCAGCAGTATAGGGGACTCACCTCCAGATACGCAGTATTTT. The encoded protein is CASSIGDSPPDTQYF. J is TRBJ2-3 and V is TRBV6-5, with TRBD2 as a possible D gene (6 bases). Trimming removed 5 bases from V and 4 bases from J, with 16 bases in between. The CDR3 length is 15 residues. Germline CDR1 reads MNHEY; CDR2 reads SVGAGI.

V and J are TRBV7-9 and TRBJ1-1; D call uncertain. CDR3 length: 14 residues. Germline CDR1 and CDR2: SEHNR and FQNEAQ (reference sequence). V dropped 5 bases and J dropped 4 bases, with 14 bases sitting between them. Here the CDR3 DNA reads TGTGCCAGCAGCATTGACGCAAGCGGCACTGAAGCTTTCTTT. As protein: CASSIDASGTEAFF.

This rearrangement joins TRBV11-2 to TRBJ2-3; the D gene is possibly TRBD2 (6 bases). The CDR3 runs 15 residues. V was clipped by 5 bases and J by 6 bases, with 18 bases between them. Looked up from germline, CDR1 is SGHAT and CDR2 is FQNNGV. DNA of the CDR3: TGTGCCAGCAGCCCGGGACTGGAGATGAGGGATACGCAGTATTTT. Translation gives CASSPGLEMRDTQYF. The full variable domain, with the rest looked up from reference TRBV11-2 and TRBJ2-3, is EAGVAQSPRYKIIEKRQSVAFWCNPISGHATLYWYQQILGQGPKLLIQFQNNGVVDDSQLPKDRFSAERLKGVDSTLKIQPAKLEDSAVYLCASSPGLEMRDTQYFGPGTRLTVL.

The chain recombines TRBV30 with TRBJ1-4; tentatively, D is TRBD1 (6 bases). The V end was cut by 6 bases, the J end by 4 bases, with 12 bases between. Looked up from germline, CDR1 is GTSNPN and CDR2 is SVGIG (reference sequence). The CDR3 runs 13 residues. CDR3 sequence: CACWTDLNEKLFF. For the CDR3, the DNA is TGTGCCTGCTGGACAGACCTTAATGAAAAACTGTTTTTT.

The genes are TRBV4-3 and TRBJ2-7, with D maybe TRBD2 (6 bases). Germline CDR1 reads LGHNA; CDR2 reads YSLEER. This CDR3 has 15 residues. V lost 0 bases, J lost 12 bases, and 21 bases lay in between. The CDR3 coding sequence is TGCGCCAGCAGCCAAGACCTCGGGGCCGGGGGAGCCGGGTACTTC. Protein: CASSQDLGAGGAGYF.